A single sample gave rise to the 20 T cell receptor beta chains below, sequenced in a study of CD8+CD57+ T cells in acquired aplastic anemia listed by TCRdb under 2018. Flow cytometry had shown CD8+CD57+ cell expansion in the patients selected for sequencing. Data came from an Illumina HiSeq 2000. Genomic DNA served as template for TCR beta VDJ combination and CDR3 sequence profiling. TCRdb redid the processing of the public reads, applying fastp at Q25 and MiXCR, and retained in-frame beta chains. Rows matching on CDR3 protein sequence are summarized as one entry with the most common DNA and genes. A total of hundreds of thousands of distinct CDR3 sequences appear in this sample, roughly 34% of them only once. The top ten hold less than 0.85% of the sample. Specimen: sorted CD4+, CD8+, or CD8+CD57+ T cells (not recorded which) from PBMCs. The receptors come from a human donor with aplastic anemia.

This clonotype was counted a few times. The final CDR3 position lacks the conserved phenylalanine or tryptophan, pointing to a likely read error. The chain is built from TRBV10-3 and TRBJ1-2, with a possible D match to TRBD1 (6 bases). The CDR3 is made up of 13 amino acids. CDR1 ENHRY and CDR2 SYGVKD come from the germline V gene. The CDR3 sequence: CASSGFPGVGYTL. The CDR3 DNA reads as TGTGCCAGCAGTGGATTCCCAGGGGTGGGCTACACCCTC.

Comments on this clonotype: This may be a read error: a much more frequent sequence differs by one nucleotide. The chain joins TRBV20-1 to TRBJ2-7; possibly TRBD1 for D (5 bases). The germline V gene has CDR1 DFQATT and CDR2 SNEGSKA (reference sequence). The CDR3 extends over 12 amino acids. Here the CDR3 reads CSAPRTLYEPYF. The CDR3 DNA sequence: TGCAGTGCGCCACGGACATTGTACGAGCCGTACTTC.

This clonotype appeared a few times. The CDR3 nucleotides are TGTGCCAGCAGCCAAGATTGGGCCTATGGCTACACCTTC. Translated: CASSQDWAYGYTF. This chain joins TRBV14 and TRBJ1-2; D gene uncertain. V was cut by 0 bases and J by 4 bases, with 6 bases left in between. The CDR3 contains 13 residues. Germline V gives CDR1 SGHDN, CDR2 FVKESK.

This chain links TRBV20-1 with TRBJ1-1; D unclear. CDR1 DFQATT and CDR2 SNEGSKA come from the germline V gene (reference sequence). This CDR3 spans 14 amino acids. Trimming stripped 5 bases from V and 5 bases from J, with 18 bases between. As DNA, the CDR3 is TGCAGTGCTGGTGCTAGGGTGTATGGAACTGAAGCTTTCTTT. This codes for CSAGARVYGTEAFF.

This clonotype was seen only a few times. The rearrangement joins TRBV30 to TRBJ1-6, with D hard to call. CDR1 is GTSNPN, CDR2 SVGIG, per germline (reference sequence). This CDR3 has 15 residues. V dropped 1 base and J dropped 0 bases, with 7 bases sitting between them. This chain's CDR3 is CAWSERSSYNSPLHF. CDR3 bases: TGTGCCTGGAGTGAGAGGAGCTCCTATAATTCACCCCTCCACTTT.

In this sample, this clonotype turned up a few times. This chain connects TRBV19 to TRBJ1-2; the D is unclear. The CDR3 extends over 15 amino acids. Germline-derived CDR1 and CDR2 are LNHDA and SQIVND (reference sequence). The V and J ends lost 4 bases and 4 bases respectively, with 16 bases between them. The CDR3 bases are TGTGCCAGTAGTAGCGACGGTGGGAAGATCTATGGCTACACCTTC. This encodes CASSSDGGKIYGYTF.

There are a few counts of this clonotype. This sequence joins TRBV5-1 and TRBJ2-1; TRBD1 aligns across 10 bases. This CDR3 has 16 amino acids. CDR1 and CDR2 (germline): SGHRS, YFSETQ. V was clipped by 3 bases and J by 6 bases; unmatched bases: 9. The CDR3 here is CASSSSQWTGGNEQFF. The DNA of the CDR3 is TGCGCCAGCAGCTCCTCTCAATGGACAGGGGGCAATGAGCAGTTCTTC.

V is TRBV7-9 and J is TRBJ2-5; the match to TRBD2 covers 9 bases. This CDR3 spans 15 amino acids. V dropped 1 base and J dropped 4; count of bases not matched to a gene: 4. Germline V CDR1 and CDR2: SEHNR, FQNEAQ (reference sequence). CDR3 DNA sequence: TGTGCCAGCAGCTTAGTAGCGGGGGCAGTAGAGACCCAGTACTTC. Its translation is CASSLVAGAVETQYF.

This clonotype was detected only a few times. An end of the junction does not agree with germline; a read error may underlie this. V is TRBV10-3 and J is TRBJ2-1; D gene uncertain. This CDR3 comprises 15 residues. Per germline, CDR1 ENHRY and CDR2 SYGVKD. CDR3 DNA sequence: TGTGCCAGCAGTTACGAAGGGCTTACTTACAATGAGCAGTTCTTC. Its translation is CASSYEGLTYNEQFF.

This clonotype was observed a handful of times. The V call is TRBV20-1, the J call TRBJ1-2; TRBD1 agrees at 7 bases. V lost 6 bases and J lost 6; bases outside the gene matches: 7. Germline-derived CDR1 and CDR2 are DFQATT and SNEGSKA (reference sequence). The CDR3 is 12 amino acids. CDR3 sequence (DNA): TGCAGTGCAGCCAAGGGGACAGATGGCTACACCTTC. The encoded protein is CSAAKGTDGYTF.

This clonotype was seen more than once but under ten times. The genes are TRBV5-1 and TRBJ2-5; 8 bases are a match to TRBD2. J gave up 5 bases and V 5 bases, and 8 bases lay outside the gene matches. The germline V gene has CDR1 SGHRS and CDR2 YFSETQ. The length of the CDR3 is 14 residues. In DNA form, the CDR3 reads TGCGCCAGCAGTCCGGGGGGGGCTGAGGAGACCCAGTACTTC. Protein sequence: CASSPGGAEETQYF.

This rearrangement joins TRBV28 to TRBJ2-5; D is perhaps TRBD2 (6 bases). The CDR3 extends over 16 amino acids. Between the trimmed V and J ends, which lost 5 bases and 2 bases, there was a span of 18 bases. Germline V gene sequence: CDR1 MDHEN, CDR2 SYDVKM. The CDR3 loop reads CASSPPAPGAQETQYF. DNA of the CDR3: TGTGCCAGCAGTCCACCAGCTCCGGGAGCGCAAGAGACCCAGTACTTC.

Comments on this clonotype: The junction and the germline gene differ at one end; a read error may be behind it. This rearrangement joins TRBV9 to TRBJ2-7; no clear D. Germline V gene lookup returns CDR1 SGDLS and CDR2 YYNGEE. CDR3 size: 13 residues. CDR3 loop: CASSVAGSYEQHF. CDR3 DNA sequence: TGTGCCAGCAGCGTGGCAGGATCCTACGAGCAGCACTTC.

The genes are TRBV19 and TRBJ1-4; TRBD1 matches 7 bases. The CDR3 is made up of 14 amino acids. CDR1 is LNHDA and CDR2 is SQIVND in the germline V gene (reference sequence). V was clipped by 1 base and J by 8 bases; unmatched bases: 4. This chain's CDR3 is CASSIAWDREKLFF. CDR3 nucleotide sequence: TGTGCCAGTAGTATAGCGTGGGACAGAGAAAAACTGTTTTTT.

This clonotype was found many times. The chain combines TRBV20-1 with TRBJ1-5, with a possible D match to TRBD1 (5 bases). The V end was cut by 0 bases, the J end by 8 bases, with 14 bases between. The CDR3 contains 14 residues. CDR1 is DFQATT, CDR2 SNEGSKA, per germline (reference sequence). CDR3 bases: TGCAGTGCTAGAGATCGCAGGGTATGGGAGCCCCAGCATTTT. This translates into CSARDRRVWEPQHF.

The chain is built from TRBV20-1 and TRBJ2-7, with TRBD1 matching over 9 bases. The V gene's germline CDR1 is DFQATT and CDR2 SNEGSKA (reference sequence). The V and J ends lost 6 bases and 7 bases, in that order; junction bases with no gene match: 13. This CDR3 comprises 14 residues. CDR3 protein: CSAYMGQGPREQYF. Written as DNA, the CDR3 is TGCAGTGCCTACATGGGACAGGGACCGAGGGAGCAGTACTTC.

This chain joins TRBV4-3 and TRBJ2-2; D possibly corresponds to TRBD1 (6 bases). The germline V and J ends were trimmed by 3 bases and 7 bases, with 15 bases remaining between them. The V gene's germline CDR1 is LGHNA and CDR2 YSLEER. This CDR3 is 15 amino acids long. Written as DNA, the CDR3 is TGCGCCAGCAGCCAGGACAGTCAGGGGATCGGGGAGCTGTTTTTT. It translates to CASSQDSQGIGELFF.

The V and J genes are TRBV28 and TRBJ2-7, with 7 bases fitting TRBD1. The trim removed 5 bases at V and 1 base at J, leaving 8 bases unmatched. The CDR3 runs 15 residues. Germline values: CDR1 MDHEN, CDR2 SYDVKM. The CDR3 DNA reads TGTGCCAGCAGTGCCTCCGGGACAGTGTCCTACGAGCAGTACTTC. Translated, it gives CASSASGTVSYEQYF.

This clonotype was picked up many times. This chain connects TRBV10-1 to TRBJ2-3; 9 bases fit TRBD2. This CDR3 is built from 18 residues. Per the germline V gene, CDR1 is WNHNN and CDR2 is SYGVQD (reference sequence). V trimming: 0 bases; J trimming: 9 bases; junction bases outside the gene matches: 16. CDR3 protein: CASSESTSAGGAGWTQYF. The DNA of the CDR3 is TGCGCCAGCAGTGAGTCGACTTCAGCGGGAGGTGCGGGTTGGACGCAGTATTTT.

A few counts support this clonotype. The V call is TRBV2, the J call TRBJ1-1, with 7 bases identical to TRBD1. The V gene end was trimmed by 6 bases and the J gene end by 4 bases; junction bases not matched to a gene: 11. Germline CDR1 is SNHLY and CDR2 is FYNNEI. The CDR3 covers 15 residues. The CDR3, as DNA: TGTGCCAGCAGACCCGCCTTGACAGGGAGCACTGAAGCTTTCTTT. This sequence encodes CASRPALTGSTEAFF.